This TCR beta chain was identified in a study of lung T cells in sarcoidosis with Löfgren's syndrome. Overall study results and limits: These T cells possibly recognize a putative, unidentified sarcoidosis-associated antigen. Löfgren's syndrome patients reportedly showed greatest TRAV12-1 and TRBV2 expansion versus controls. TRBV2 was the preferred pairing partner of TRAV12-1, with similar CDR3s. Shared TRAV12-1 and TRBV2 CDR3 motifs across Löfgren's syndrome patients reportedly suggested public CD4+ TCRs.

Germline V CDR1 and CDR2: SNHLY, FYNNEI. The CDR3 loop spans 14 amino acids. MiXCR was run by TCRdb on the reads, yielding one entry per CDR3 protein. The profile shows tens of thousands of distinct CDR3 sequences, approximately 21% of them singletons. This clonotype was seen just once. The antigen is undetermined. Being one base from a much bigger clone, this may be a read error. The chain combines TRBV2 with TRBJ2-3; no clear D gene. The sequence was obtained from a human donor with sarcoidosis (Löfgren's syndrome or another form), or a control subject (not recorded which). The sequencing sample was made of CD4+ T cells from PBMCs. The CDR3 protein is CGSSVTHSTDTQYF. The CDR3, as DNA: TGTGGCAGCAGTGTAACCCACAGCACAGATACGCAGTATTTT.